A selection of T cell receptor beta chains follows, all from one sample in a study of post-analysis software for immune sequencing data. One entry per CDR3 protein results from TCRdb running MiXCR on the PCR reads. The sample has about 430,000 distinct CDR3 sequences, about 40% seen once. Specimen: blood. These receptors came from a girl aged 2 to 9 with multiple sclerosis. Both conserved end residues are part of each CDR3. Each record gives: D gene, clone size, V gene, J gene, CDR3 protein, CDR3 DNA. D genes are given only for firm matches. Some rows mark clone size as missing; the rest say once, few, many or name a class of expanded clone.

d_call: NA
clone_size: few
v_call: TRBV6-2/TRBV6-3
j_call: TRBJ2-7
cdr3_aa: CASSPVANEQYF
cdr3_nt: TGTGCCAGCAGTCCCGTGGCGAACGAGCAGTACTTC

d_call: TRBD2
clone_size: NA
v_call: TRBV20-1
j_call: TRBJ2-1
cdr3_aa: CSARKASGVYNEQFF
cdr3_nt: TGCAGTGCTAGAAAGGCTAGCGGGGTCTACAATGAGCAGTTCTTC

d_call: NA
clone_size: few
v_call: TRBV5-1
j_call: TRBJ1-6
cdr3_aa: CASSRGGNSPLHF
cdr3_nt: TGCGCCAGCAGCAGGGGAGGGAATTCACCCCTCCACTTT

d_call: NA
clone_size: NA
v_call: TRBV7-9
j_call: TRBJ2-7
cdr3_aa: CASSSGGTNPSYEQYF
cdr3_nt: TGTGCCAGCAGCTCCGGAGGGACAAACCCTTCCTACGAGCAGTACTTC

d_call: NA
clone_size: few
v_call: TRBV9
j_call: TRBJ2-7
cdr3_aa: CASSVAGTPTYEQYF
cdr3_nt: TGTGCCAGCAGCGTAGCTGGAACACCGACCTACGAGCAGTACTTC

d_call: NA
clone_size: NA
v_call: TRBV25-1
j_call: TRBJ2-5
cdr3_aa: CASSEPDPLETQYF
cdr3_nt: TGTGCCAGCAGTGAACCCGACCCCTTGGAGACCCAGTACTTC

d_call: NA
clone_size: few
v_call: TRBV11-2
j_call: TRBJ2-5
cdr3_aa: CASSLWGTQETQYF
cdr3_nt: TGTGCCAGCAGCTTGTGGGGGACTCAAGAGACCCAGTACTTC

d_call: TRBD1
clone_size: NA
v_call: TRBV7-9
j_call: TRBJ2-1
cdr3_aa: CASSLPGTGYEQFF
cdr3_nt: TGTGCCAGCAGTCTTCCCGGGACAGGGTATGAGCAGTTCTTC

d_call: TRBD2
clone_size: NA
v_call: TRBV29-1
j_call: TRBJ2-1
cdr3_aa: CSEGLAGNNEQFF
cdr3_nt: TGCAGCGAGGGACTAGCGGGAAACAATGAGCAGTTCTTC

d_call: TRBD2
clone_size: once
v_call: TRBV5-5
j_call: TRBJ2-2
cdr3_aa: CASSLGLAGVAGELFF
cdr3_nt: TGTGCCAGCAGCTTGGGGCTAGCGGGAGTGGCCGGGGAGCTGTTTTTT

d_call: TRBD1
clone_size: NA
v_call: TRBV6-5
j_call: TRBJ2-5
cdr3_aa: CASRTTGNQETQYF
cdr3_nt: TGTGCCAGCAGGACGACAGGGAATCAAGAAACCCAGTACTTC

d_call: NA
clone_size: many
v_call: TRBV29-1
j_call: TRBJ1-2
cdr3_aa: CSVERALYGYTF
cdr3_nt: TGCAGCGTTGAGAGGGCTCTCTATGGCTACACCTTC

d_call: NA
clone_size: NA
v_call: TRBV27
j_call: TRBJ1-5
cdr3_aa: CASSPRGVGNQPQHF
cdr3_nt: TGTGCCAGCAGTCCTCGGGGCGTGGGCAATCAGCCCCAGCATTTT

d_call: TRBD2
clone_size: NA
v_call: TRBV12-3/TRBV12-4
j_call: TRBJ2-7
cdr3_aa: CASSRNHGTNSYGQYF
cdr3_nt: TGTGCCAGCAGCCGAAATCACGGGACTAACTCCTACGGGCAGTACTTC

d_call: NA
clone_size: NA
v_call: TRBV12-3/TRBV12-4
j_call: TRBJ2-3
cdr3_aa: CASSPTDGSTDTQYF
cdr3_nt: TGTGCCAGCAGTCCTACGGACGGTAGCACAGATACGCAGTATTTT

d_call: NA
clone_size: NA
v_call: TRBV5-8
j_call: TRBJ1-1
cdr3_aa: CASSLGALEAFF
cdr3_nt: TGTGCCAGCAGCTTGGGAGCCCTTGAAGCTTTCTTT

d_call: TRBD1
clone_size: once
v_call: TRBV18
j_call: TRBJ1-2
cdr3_aa: CASSPATGGGYTF
cdr3_nt: TGTGCCAGCTCACCGGCCACAGGGGGCGGCTACACCTTC

d_call: NA
clone_size: NA
v_call: TRBV7-9
j_call: TRBJ2-1
cdr3_aa: CASSLGRPQQFF
cdr3_nt: TGTGCCAGCAGCTTAGGGAGACCCCAGCAGTTCTTC

d_call: NA
clone_size: NA
v_call: TRBV5-6
j_call: TRBJ1-6
cdr3_aa: CASSLWNYNSPLHF
cdr3_nt: TGTGCCAGCAGCTTGTGGAACTATAATTCACCCCTCCACTTT

d_call: NA
clone_size: NA
v_call: TRBV6-6
j_call: TRBJ1-1
cdr3_aa: CASPQGTTEAFF
cdr3_nt: TGTGCCAGCCCACAGGGTACCACTGAAGCTTTCTTT

d_call: TRBD2
clone_size: many
v_call: TRBV20-1
j_call: TRBJ2-7
cdr3_aa: CSARSSSGETTYEQYF
cdr3_nt: TGCAGTGCTAGGAGCTCTAGCGGGGAGACTACCTACGAGCAGTACTTC

d_call: NA
clone_size: few
v_call: TRBV6-5
j_call: TRBJ2-1
cdr3_aa: CASSSGSVSSYNEQFF
cdr3_nt: TGTGCCAGCTCCTCAGGGAGCGTGAGCTCCTACAATGAGCAGTTCTTC

d_call: NA
clone_size: NA
v_call: TRBV6-5
j_call: TRBJ1-6
cdr3_aa: CASSYTLQGGANSPLHF
cdr3_nt: TGTGCCAGCAGTTACACCCTACAAGGAGGGGCGAATTCACCCCTCCACTTT